The T cell receptor beta chain described here comes from a study of monozygotic twins with inflammatory bowel disease. The CDR3 extends over 18 amino acids. Germline V gives CDR1 LGHNA, CDR2 YNFKEQ. For each CDR3 protein, TCRdb gives one entry from its re-call of the 5' RACE reads, without DNA. The sample data list 350,000 to 400,000 distinct CDR3 sequences. This TCR was sampled from a human donor with ulcerative colitis or Crohn's disease, or a healthy co-twin of an affected twin (not recorded which). The chain joins TRBV4-2 to TRBJ2-2; TCRdb returns TRBD2, unconfirmable since there is no DNA. The source material was blood. The CDR3 loop reads CASSQEASGLVYTGELFF.